Presented here are 6 T cell receptor beta chains from one specimen sequenced in a study of cytomegalovirus exposure and HLA in healthy donors. Profiling relied on immunoSEQ multiplex PCR, and the TCRdb table lists in-frame clones only, not all of them. The sample lists about 43,000 clones, about 93% occurring once. The specimen sequenced was PBMCs. The receptors shown here come from a man younger than 35 in good health and CMV-seronegative.

This chain uses TRBV7-2 with TRBJ2-6, with 7 bases lining up with TRBD2. The CDR3 totals 18 residues. Germline CDR1 reads SGHTA; CDR2 reads FQGNSA. Losses at the gene ends were 6 bases for V and 4 bases for J; bases not matched to a gene: 15. CDR3 in DNA: TGTGCCAGCAGATGGGGGAGGGGAAACCCGCGAGGGGCCAACGTCCTGACTTTC. It codes for CASRWGRGNPRGANVLTF.

The chain carries TRBV5-4 and TRBJ1-2; weak D call: TRBD1 (5 bases). CDR1 and CDR2 from the germline V gene are SGHNT and YYREEE (reference sequence). CDR3 length: 15 residues. Trimming took 5 bases from V and 3 from J, leaving 17 bases between them. The CDR3 region is CASRRPQQGDYGYTF. In DNA form, the CDR3 reads TGTGCCAGCAGGCGGCCTCAACAAGGGGACTATGGCTACACCTTC. The full variable domain, with the rest looked up from reference TRBV5-4 and TRBJ1-2, is ETGVTQSPTHLIKTRGQQVTLRCSSQSGHNTVSWYQQALGQGPQFIFQYYREEENGRGNFPPRFSGLQFPNYSSELNVNALELDDSALYLCASRRPQQGDYGYTFGSGTRLTVV.

This clone was seen only a few times. The gene calls are TRBV6-5 and TRBJ1-2; 10 nucleotides line up with TRBD1. Germline V gene data show CDR1 as MNHEY and CDR2 as SVGAGI. The V gene end was trimmed by 5 bases and the J gene end by 4 bases; junction bases not matched to a gene: 4. The CDR3 contains 14 residues. In nucleotides, the CDR3 is TGTGCCAGCAGTCCGACAGGGGGCTTCTATGGCTACACCTTC. Amino acids: CASSPTGGFYGYTF.

The V and J genes are TRBV27 and TRBJ1-5; no clear D. The germline V and J ends were trimmed by 8 bases and 3 bases, with 14 bases remaining between them. The germline V gene encodes CDR1 MNHEY and CDR2 SMNVEV (reference sequence). The CDR3 runs 14 residues. CDR3 sequence reads: CASGTSGYNQPQHF. The DNA of the CDR3 is TGTGCCAGCGGTACCTCCGGGTACAATCAGCCCCAGCATTTT.

V gene TRBV7-3 combines with J gene TRBJ2-3; 7 bases align to TRBD1. The trim removed 1 base at V and 4 bases at J, leaving 2 bases unmatched. CDR3 length equals 14 residues. Germline V gene lookup returns CDR1 SGHTA and CDR2 FQGTGA. This chain's CDR3 is CASSLNRGPDTQYF. CDR3 sequence (DNA): TGTGCCAGCAGCTTAAACAGGGGCCCAGATACGCAGTATTTT.

The V gene is TRBV19, the J gene TRBJ1-2; D ambiguous. V was pared by 1 base and J by 6 bases, with 9 bases between. The CDR3 sequence is 13 residues long. Per germline, CDR1 LNHDA and CDR2 SQIVND (reference sequence). The CDR3, as DNA: TGTGCCAGTAGTATAGTGCTCGGGGATGGCTACACCTTC. Protein: CASSIVLGDGYTF.